This TCR beta chain was found in a study of cytomegalovirus exposure and HLA in healthy donors. Study-wide results and limits: Altogether, some 170 TCR beta chains were recorded as cytomegalovirus-associated. Roughly uniform sequencing depth across donors was assumed, possibly incorrectly.

This CDR3 spans 16 amino acids. Trimming stripped 2 bases from V and 1 base from J, with 12 bases between. Germline V gene data show CDR1 as SGHRS and CDR2 as YFSETQ. As regards this clone: The antigen remains undetermined.

The PCR made use of 60 Vbeta and 13 Jbeta primers. TCRdb keeps only in-frame clones here, not all; method: immunoSEQ multiplex PCR. The sample holds more than 75,000 clones, less than 80% seen once. The source material was PBMCs. This TCR came from a man aged 30 to 39 in good health and CMV-seronegative. This rearrangement joins TRBV5-1 to TRBJ2-2, with D possibly being TRBD2 (5 bases). The CDR3 here is CASSFKPRGNTGELFF. The CDR3 region has the DNA TGCGCCAGCAGCTTCAAGCCTCGGGGGAACACCGGGGAGCTGTTTTTT.